This T cell receptor beta chain was identified in a study of T cells expressing NK-cell markers. The CDR3 runs to 14 residues. After re-calling the 5' RACE reads, TCRdb lists one entry per CDR3 protein, DNA absent. Its listing shows about 260,000 distinct CDR3 sequences. The sample comprised blood T cells: a sorted CD56 or NKG2C T cell subset, CD4+ or CD8+ T cells, or bulk PBMC T cells (not recorded which). This clonotype was obtained from a woman aged 18 to 75 in good health. J is TRBJ2-7 and V is TRBV12-3 or TRBV12-4; TCRdb's D call of TRBD1 is untestable without DNA. CDR3 residues: CASSVRDRTGEQYF.